The next 24 T cell receptor beta chains were all read from a single sample in a study of T and B cells in COVID-19 patients. Multiplex PCR with BIOMED2 TRB-A/B primer pools amplified TRB rearrangements. TCRdb redid the calling of the multiplex PCR reads with MiXCR, one entry per CDR3 protein. The sample holds about 5,400 distinct CDR3 sequences, about 30% seen once. Each TRB amplification used about 250-550 ng of genomic DNA from blood. Sequencing was done on a sample of blood. These receptors were taken from a human donor with active COVID-19.

By its share, this clonotype is medium-sized. The gene calls are TRBV19 and TRBJ2-1; 7 nucleotides match TRBD1. Unmatched junction bases numbered 5, after V lost 3 bases and J lost 12 bases. The length of the CDR3 is 12 residues. Germline lookup yields CDR1 LNHDA and CDR2 SQIVND (reference sequence). CDR3: CASSIRDRLQFF. For the CDR3, the DNA is TGTGCCAGTAGTATTCGGGACAGATTGCAGTTCTTC.

To note about this clonotype: This may be a read error: a much more frequent sequence differs by one nucleotide. The chain has TRBV6-1 and TRBJ1-2, with TRBD1 matching over 8 bases. The germline V gene has CDR1 MNHNS and CDR2 SASEGT. The CDR3 contains 15 residues. Trimming removed 5 bases from V and 5 bases from J; junction bases left unmatched: 10. For the CDR3, the DNA is TGTGCCAGCAGTCCGCGGGCAGGGGGCGGGTATGGCTACACCTTC. Translating gives CASSPRAGGGYGYTF.

This clonotype counts as medium-sized. This chain connects TRBV18 to TRBJ2-7; the match to TRBD1 covers 7 bases. Per germline, CDR1 KGHSH and CDR2 LQKENI. V gave up 5 bases and J gave up 4 bases; unmatched junction bases: 8. The CDR3 length is 14 residues. DNA of the CDR3: TGTGCCAGCTCAGATCCGACAGGGTGGTACGAGCAGTACTTC. It codes for CASSDPTGWYEQYF.

Concerning this clonotype: This may be a read error, as it is one base from a much larger clone. The chain combines TRBV19 with TRBJ1-1; unclear D gene. Germline loops: CDR1 LNHDA, CDR2 SQIVND (reference sequence). CDR3 length equals 14 residues. With 6 bases removed from V and 4 bases from J, the gap between germline ends came to 15 bases. The CDR3 region has the DNA TGTGCCAGTAGATATCTCGTGGGCGGCACTGAAGCTTTCTTT. Translation: CASRYLVGGTEAFF.

J is TRBJ1-2 and V is TRBV18, with D perhaps matching TRBD1 (5 bases). The CDR3 is made up of 15 amino acids. Germline V gene sequence: CDR1 KGHSH, CDR2 LQKENI. Trimming took off 0 bases at V and 1 base at J, with 9 bases between the two ends. The CDR3: CASSPPRGSNYGYTF. The CDR3, as DNA: TGTGCCAGCTCACCACCGAGGGGAAGTAACTATGGCTACACCTTC.

Sample share makes this clonotype medium-sized. V is TRBV5-4 and J is TRBJ2-5, with D uncertain. With 1 base removed from V and 5 bases from J, the gap between germline ends came to 6 bases. This CDR3 contains 12 residues. CDR1 and CDR2 from the germline V gene are SGHNT and YYREEE (reference sequence). The CDR3 here is CASSLLGETQYF. The CDR3 nucleotides are TGTGCCAGCAGCTTGTTGGGGGAGACCCAGTACTTC.

This chain joins TRBV19 and TRBJ2-5; TRBD2 matches at 12 bases. The CDR3 spans 16 residues. V was clipped by 5 bases and J by 5 bases; unmatched bases: 9. Germline CDR1 and CDR2: LNHDA and SQIVND (reference sequence). CDR3 nucleotide sequence: TGTGCCAGTAGTGCCTCGACTAGCGGGAGAATGGAGACCCAGTACTTC. Translation gives CASSASTSGRMETQYF.

Within the sample, this clonotype is medium-sized. The chain employs TRBV15 and TRBJ2-7, with a tentative D call TRBD2 (6 bases). In germline, CDR1 is LNHNV, CDR2 YYDKDF (reference sequence). V lost 4 bases to trimming and J lost 2 bases, with 12 bases between them. The CDR3 runs to 14 residues. In nucleotides, the CDR3 is TGTGCCACCAGCACGACGGCGGGGACCTACGAGCAGTACTTC. Translating it yields CATSTTAGTYEQYF. Together with reference TRBV15 and TRBJ2-7, the CDR3 gives the full variable domain: DAMVIQNPRYQVTQFGKPVTLSCSQTLNHNVMYWYQQKSSQAPKLLFHYYDKDFNNEADTPDNFQSRRPNTSFCFLDIRSPGLGDTAMYLCATSTTAGTYEQYFGPGTRLTVT.

Judged by abundance, this clonotype is medium-sized. The chain joins TRBV27 to TRBJ2-7; D call uncertain. The length of the CDR3 is 10 residues. Between the trimmed V and J ends, which lost 4 bases and 3 bases, there was a span of 1 base. Looked up from germline, CDR1 is MNHEY and CDR2 is SMNVEV (reference sequence). Here the CDR3 DNA reads TGTGCCAGCAGTTACTACGAGCAGTACTTC. It yields the protein CASSYYEQYF.

The chain joins TRBV9 to TRBJ2-3, with a weak D call TRBD2 (6 bases). The germline CDR1 and CDR2 sequences are SGDLS and YYNGEE. This CDR3 comprises 15 residues. Trimming took off 0 bases at V and 2 bases at J, with 10 bases between the two ends. In DNA form, the CDR3 reads TGTGCCAGCAGCGTAGGAGCGGGCTTCACAGATACGCAGTATTTT. This codes for CASSVGAGFTDTQYF.

This clonotype turned up a few times. This chain joins TRBV5-1 and TRBJ1-6; D uncertain. CDR1 and CDR2 (germline): SGHRS, YFSETQ. This CDR3 has 13 residues. V was shortened by 4 bases and J by 10 bases, with 12 bases between the two germline ends. The CDR3 DNA follows: TGCGCCAGCAGCCCTCGTTCGGGGTCACCCCTCCACTTT. Encoded protein: CASSPRSGSPLHF.

This clonotype was recorded a few times. The chain is built from TRBV20-1 and TRBJ2-7; tentatively, D is TRBD1 (6 bases). Germline CDR1 is DFQATT and CDR2 is SNEGSKA (reference sequence). The length of the CDR3 is 15 residues. V was pared by 2 bases and J by 7 bases, with 21 bases between. This chain's CDR3 is CSARPQSGALREQYF. The DNA for the CDR3 is TGCAGTGCTAGACCCCAGTCAGGGGCTCTTAGGGAGCAGTACTTC.

The V and J genes are TRBV7-9 and TRBJ2-7; no clear D. Germline CDR1 reads SEHNR; CDR2 reads FQNEAQ (reference sequence). The CDR3 is made up of 14 amino acids. V gave up 6 bases and J gave up 3 bases, with 15 bases separating them. CDR3 coding DNA: TGTGCCAGCAGTTTAAGTACGGCGTACTACGAGCAGTACTTC. Translation: CASSLSTAYYEQYF.

The chain employs TRBV20-1 and TRBJ2-1; tentative D call: TRBD1 (6 bases). V was trimmed by 3 bases and J by 5 bases, leaving 17 bases between them. There are 15 residues in the CDR3. Germline V gene data show CDR1 as DFQATT and CDR2 as SNEGSKA (reference sequence). CDR3 DNA: TGCAGTGCTAGCCCCACAGGGCCCGTGGACAATGAGCAGTTCTTC. This translates into CSASPTGPVDNEQFF.

The chain joins TRBV6-1 to TRBJ1-5; D unresolved. Germline V gene sequence: CDR1 MNHNS, CDR2 SASEGT. V was trimmed by 7 bases and J by 4 bases, leaving 17 bases between them. This CDR3 has 15 residues. This chain's CDR3 is CASTAVTQENQPQHF. The DNA for the CDR3 is TGTGCCAGCACTGCTGTGACTCAGGAGAATCAGCCCCAGCATTTT.

This clonotype was seen a few times. J is TRBJ2-1 and V is TRBV7-9; 13 bases match TRBD2. Germline CDR1 reads SEHNR; CDR2 reads FQNEAQ (reference sequence). This CDR3 comprises 13 residues. Trimming cost V 9 bases and J 9 bases; bases outside gene matches: 5. The CDR3, as DNA: TGTGCCAGTGGACTAGCGGGAGTAGGTGAGCAGTTCTTC. Translating gives CASGLAGVGEQFF. Together with reference TRBV7-9 and TRBJ2-1, the CDR3 gives the full variable domain: DTGVSQNPRHKITKRGQNVTFRCDPISEHNRLYWYRQTLGQGPEFLTYFQNEAQLEKSRLLSDRFSAERPKGSFSTLEIQRTEQGDSAMYLCASGLAGVGEQFFGPGTRLTVL.

This clonotype was counted only a few times. The rearrangement uses TRBV7-9 and TRBJ2-7, with 11 bases fitting TRBD1. The CDR3 is 18 amino acids. CDR1 SEHNR and CDR2 FQNEAQ come from the germline V gene (reference sequence). The trim removed 6 bases at V and 0 bases at J, leaving 13 bases unmatched. CDR3 sequence reads: CASSPGTGGSTLSYEQYF. In nucleotides, the CDR3 is TGTGCCAGCAGTCCCGGGACAGGGGGTTCTACTCTCTCCTACGAGCAGTACTTC.

By sample share, this clonotype is large (0.1 to 1%). This rearrangement joins TRBV29-1 to TRBJ2-7; 9 nucleotides line up with TRBD1. This CDR3 region has 12 residues. Per germline, CDR1 SQVTM and CDR2 ANQGSEA. Germline trimming cut 6 bases from V and 5 bases from J; bases unmatched to any gene: 5. The CDR3 protein is CSVDRGVDEQYF. CDR3 DNA sequence: TGCAGCGTGGACAGGGGAGTGGACGAGCAGTACTTC.

Judged by abundance, this clonotype is medium-sized. The chain employs TRBV27 and TRBJ2-1, with 8 bases identical to TRBD2. This CDR3 has 15 residues. Per germline, CDR1 MNHEY and CDR2 SMNVEV (reference sequence). The V segment lost 1 base and the J segment 6 bases; nucleotides outside the gene matches: 5. The CDR3 nucleotides are TGTGCCAGCAGTTTATGGCTAGCGGGCCCCAATGAGCAGTTCTTC. Translating it yields CASSLWLAGPNEQFF.

Relative to its sample, this clonotype is medium-sized. This chain uses TRBV30 with TRBJ2-5; TRBD1 matches 8 bases. The CDR3 runs 14 residues. V shed 3 bases and J 5 bases; nucleotides not matched to a gene: 8. From germline, CDR1 is GTSNPN and CDR2 SVGIG (reference sequence). The CDR3 DNA sequence: TGTGCCTGGAGCGGACAGGGAATCGGGGAGACCCAGTACTTC. This encodes CAWSGQGIGETQYF.

This clonotype is medium-sized in the sample. The J gene is TRBJ2-7, the V gene TRBV27; D is ambiguous. Germline values: CDR1 MNHEY, CDR2 SMNVEV (reference sequence). The CDR3 is 13 residues long. V lost 6 bases, J lost 0 bases, and 9 bases lay in between. The CDR3 loop is CASRGRDSYEQYF. DNA of the CDR3: TGTGCCAGCAGAGGTAGGGACTCCTACGAGCAGTACTTC.

Judged by abundance, this clonotype is medium-sized. The CDR3 nucleotides read TGTGCCAGCCATTGGAGAGGGCGGACCGGCTATGGCTACACCTTC. Translating it yields CASHWRGRTGYGYTF. The rearrangement uses TRBV13 and TRBJ1-2; D is unclear. The length of the CDR3 is 15 residues. CDR1 and CDR2 (germline): PRHDT, FYEKMQ (reference sequence). V lost 8 bases, J lost 4 bases, and 20 bases lay in between. Together with reference TRBV13 and TRBJ1-2, the CDR3 gives the full variable domain: AAGVIQSPRHLIKEKRETATLKCYPIPRHDTVYWYQQGPGQDPQFLISFYEKMQSDKGSIPDRFSAQQFSDYHSELNMSSLELGDSALYFCASHWRGRTGYGYTFGSGTRLTVV.

This clonotype is labeled as medium-sized. The chain employs TRBV30 and TRBJ1-2, with unresolved D. Trimming took off 3 bases at V and 8 bases at J, with 7 bases between the two ends. Germline assignment: CDR1 GTSNPN and CDR2 SVGIG (reference sequence). The CDR3 sequence is 10 residues long. CDR3 sequence (DNA): TGTGCCTGGAGGAAGGGAGGCTACACCTTC. It yields the protein CAWRKGGYTF.

This chain joins TRBV19 and TRBJ2-1; 14 bases align to TRBD2. The DNA matches TRBJ2-7 better at its end, which makes the J call doubtful. CDR3 length: 15 residues. Germline CDR1 LNHDA, CDR2 SQIVND (reference sequence). The CDR3, as DNA: TGTGCCAGTAGTTGTGGGACTAGCGGGAGACACGAGCAGTACTTC. Protein sequence: CASSCGTSGRHEQYF.